Listed below are T cell receptor beta chains from one sample, sequenced in a study of blood T cell repertoires in COVID-19. Clones were sequenced by immunoSEQ multiplex PCR, and TCRdb holds only the in-frame ones, with some missing. The data show roughly 200,000 clones, approximately 86% seen once. Sequences were obtained from peripheral blood. These receptors were collected from a man in his fifties or sixties with acute or convalescent COVID-19. Each CDR3 is given with its conserved first and last residue. The D gene is left open where the match is weak. Clone size is stated in some rows and not others, as once, few, many or a class when expanded.

j_call,v_call,d_call,clone_size,cdr3_aa,cdr3_nt
TRBJ1-1,TRBV5-6,TRBD1,-,CASSSPPSGQGTEAFF,TGTGCCAGCAGCTCTCCACCCTCTGGACAGGGCACTGAAGCTTTCTTT
TRBJ2-5,TRBV3-1/TRBV3-2,TRBD1,-,CASSQGIAGGAETQYF,TGTGCCAGCAGCCAAGGAATTGCAGGGGGAGCGGAGACCCAGTACTTC
TRBJ1-1,TRBV19,-,once,CASIKRQMNTEAFF,TGTGCCAGTATTAAGAGACAGATGAACACTGAAGCTTTCTTT
TRBJ2-5,TRBV18,-,-,CASSPPRQTRQETQYF,TGTGCCAGCTCACCACCACGTCAGACTAGACAAGAGACCCAGTACTTC
TRBJ2-7,TRBV6-5,-,once,CASSYSGPSYEQYF,TGTGCCAGCAGTTACTCGGGGCCGTCCTACGAGCAGTACTTC
TRBJ1-2,TRBV29-1,-,-,CSVDDRQTNYGYTF,TGCAGCGTTGACGACAGGCAGACAAACTATGGCTACACCTTC
TRBJ1-3,TRBV3-1/TRBV3-2,TRBD1,-,CASSRTGGFFGNTIYF,TGTGCCAGCAGCCGGACAGGGGGTTTTTTTGGAAACACCATATATTTT
TRBJ2-3,TRBV5-4,TRBD2,-,CASSRSSGFTDTQYF,TGTGCCAGCAGCCGCTCTAGCGGGTTCACAGATACGCAGTATTTT
TRBJ1-1,TRBV7-9,TRBD1,-,CASSLGVRTGISVTEAFF,TGTGCCAGCAGCTTAGGGGTCAGGACAGGGATTTCGGTAACTGAAGCTTTCTTT
TRBJ2-3,TRBV24-1,-,-,CATSAAGRRPDTQYF,TGTGCCACCAGTGCGGCAGGGAGGCGTCCAGATACGCAGTATTTT
TRBJ1-2,TRBV5-1,TRBD1,-,CASSPTGGYGYTF,TGCGCCAGCAGCCCGACAGGGGGCTATGGCTACACCTTC
TRBJ1-4,TRBV2,TRBD1,-,CASRYRRTGANEKLFF,TGTGCCAGCAGGTATCGGAGGACAGGGGCTAATGAAAAACTGTTTTTT
TRBJ2-3,TRBV3-1/TRBV3-2,-,-,CASSRGGRGGADTQYF,TGTGCCAGCAGCCGGGGGGGGCGGGGTGGTGCAGATACGCAGTATTTT
TRBJ1-4,TRBV14,TRBD1,-,CASSTRDRGVTNEKLFF,TGTGCCAGCAGCACGAGGGACAGGGGAGTAACTAATGAAAAACTGTTTTTT
TRBJ1-1,TRBV14,-,-,CASSQGHNTEAFF,TGTGCCAGCAGCCAAGGGCACAACACTGAAGCTTTCTTT
TRBJ1-3,TRBV9,TRBD1,-,CASSGRGQLSGNTIYF,TGTGCCAGCAGCGGGAGGGGGCAGCTCTCTGGAAACACCATATATTTT
TRBJ1-6,TRBV14,-,-,CASRQHTGHSPLHF,TGTGCCAGCAGGCAACATACAGGGCACTCACCCCTCCACTTT
TRBJ1-2,TRBV15,-,-,CATSRDGPGDGYTF,TGTGCCACCAGCAGAGATGGACCGGGAGATGGCTACACCTTC
TRBJ2-5,TRBV9,-,-,CASSADGGPQETQYF,TGTGCCAGCAGCGCCGACGGGGGGCCGCAAGAGACCCAGTACTTC
TRBJ1-2,TRBV4-3,-,-,CASSPSVGSYGYTF,TGCGCCAGCAGCCCTTCAGTAGGGAGCTATGGCTACACCTTC
TRBJ2-7,TRBV5-4,TRBD1,-,CASSPGQGASSYEQYF,TGTGCCAGCAGCCCCGGACAGGGGGCGAGCTCCTACGAGCAGTACTTC
TRBJ2-2,TRBV9,TRBD1,-,CASKPGTGTTGELFF,TGTGCCAGCAAGCCCGGGACAGGGACCACCGGGGAGCTGTTTTTT
TRBJ1-5,TRBV19,-,once,CASSARQGNQPQHF,TGTGCCAGTAGTGCACGACAGGGCAATCAGCCCCAGCATTTT
TRBJ2-1,TRBV28,TRBD1,-,CASTDRHDEQFF,TGTGCCAGCACGGACAGGCACGATGAGCAGTTCTTC
TRBJ2-7,TRBV7-9,TRBD2,-,CASSALTSGGREQYF,TGTGCCAGCAGCGCCCTGACTAGCGGGGGCCGTGAGCAGTACTTC
TRBJ2-4,TRBV7-9,-,-,CASSFPGHYAKNIQYF,TGTGCCAGCAGCTTTCCGGGACACTACGCCAAAAACATTCAGTACTTC
TRBJ1-1,TRBV27,-,once,CASSFGQNTEAFF,TGTGCCAGCAGTTTTGGGCAGAACACTGAAGCTTTCTTT
TRBJ2-1,TRBV28,TRBD2,once,CASSTRGGAKRMSSYNEQFF,TGTGCCAGCAGTACCCGGGGGGGAGCGAAGAGAATGAGCTCCTACAATGAGCAGTTCTTC
TRBJ1-1,TRBV5-1,-,-,CASSLLWAKNTEAFF,TGCGCCAGCAGCTTGCTATGGGCGAAGAACACTGAAGCTTTCTTT
TRBJ1-2,TRBV6-1,TRBD1,-,CASSEGDSYGYTF,TGTGCCAGCAGTGAAGGGGACAGCTATGGCTACACCTTC
TRBJ1-1,TRBV11-2,TRBD1,few,CASSLDRFGQAEAFF,TGTGCCAGCAGCTTAGATCGGTTCGGACAGGCAGAAGCTTTCTTT
TRBJ2-3,TRBV18,TRBD1,-,CASSLGQGRRGDTQYF,TGTGCCAGCTCCCTGGGACAGGGCCGGCGGGGAGATACGCAGTATTTT
TRBJ2-5,TRBV7-2,TRBD2,-,CASSSPKTSGENPGTQYF,TGTGCCAGCAGCTCCCCAAAAACTAGCGGGGAAAACCCAGGGACCCAGTACTTC
TRBJ2-3,TRBV19,-,-,CASSIVGPVGADTQYF,TGTGCCAGTAGTATAGTAGGACCCGTCGGGGCAGATACGCAGTATTTT
TRBJ1-1,TRBV29-1,-,-,CSGGMAGGNTEAFF,TGCAGCGGCGGAATGGCGGGAGGGAACACTGAAGCTTTCTTT
TRBJ2-5,TRBV18,TRBD1,-,CASSPRKGARAETQYF,TGTGCCAGCTCACCACGGAAGGGGGCGCGGGCGGAGACCCAGTACTTC
TRBJ2-2,TRBV23-1,TRBD2,-,CASSPPTSGGDTGELFF,TGCGCCAGCAGTCCCCCGACTAGCGGGGGGGACACCGGGGAGCTGTTTTTT
TRBJ2-1,TRBV4-1,-,-,CASSQDSNRARYNEQFF,TGCGCCAGCAGCCAAGATTCGAACAGGGCTCGGTACAATGAGCAGTTCTTC
TRBJ2-3,TRBV10-3,TRBD1,-,CAISAHSGTVGADTQYF,TGTGCCATCAGTGCCCACTCCGGGACAGTCGGCGCAGATACGCAGTATTTT
TRBJ2-7,TRBV9,-,-,CASSPGTIDQHYEQYF,TGTGCCAGCAGCCCCGGGACAATCGACCAGCACTACGAGCAGTACTTC
TRBJ2-2,TRBV7-3,-,-,CASSPGVAGELFF,TGTGCCAGCAGCCCAGGGGTAGCCGGGGAGCTGTTTTTT
TRBJ1-4,TRBV2,-,-,CASSEGTENEKLFF,TGTGCCAGCAGTGAAGGTACAGAAAATGAAAAACTGTTTTTT